Below are 27 T cell receptor beta chains sequenced from a single sample in a study of blood T cells in healthy people across ages. Alongside a J-beta primer mix, a sample-barcoded 5' primer served in a second PCR lasting roughly 6 to 11 cycles. TCRdb reanalysed the 5' RACE reads using MiXCR and keeps one entry per CDR3 protein. The table lists more than 650,000 distinct CDR3 sequences, 22% of them singletons. Sequencing input: blood. The origin of the receptors is a man between 65 and 85 years old in good health.

On this clonotype: No conserved phenylalanine or tryptophan ends this CDR3, so it is likely a read error. This chain connects TRBV10-3 to TRBJ1-5; D may be TRBD1 (6 bases). Germline V gene data show CDR1 as ENHRY and CDR2 as SYGVKD. V was trimmed by 4 bases and J by 0 bases, leaving 7 bases between them. There are 14 residues in the CDR3. The CDR3 DNA follows: TGTGCCATCAGTGGACAGGATAGCAATCAGCCCCAGCATCTT. This translates into CAISGQDSNQPQHL.

This clonotype was seen only a few times. V is TRBV12-3 or TRBV12-4 and J is TRBJ2-1; 13 bases match TRBD2. The CDR3 has 16 amino acids. The trim removed 6 bases at V and 9 bases at J, leaving 11 bases unmatched. The CDR3 DNA reads as TGTGCCAGCAGACCGGGCCCGGGACTAGCGGGATTTGAGCAGTTCTTC. Residues: CASRPGPGLAGFEQFF.

This clonotype was seen a handful of times. The V call is TRBV9, the J call TRBJ2-3; TRBD2 matches 8 bases. Germline assignment: CDR1 SGDLS and CDR2 YYNGEE. J gave up 9 bases and V 1 base, and 7 bases lay outside the gene matches. The CDR3 is 14 amino acids. This CDR3 reads CASSVSGGTVTQYF. DNA for the CDR3: TGTGCCAGCAGCGTATCGGGGGGGACGGTAACGCAGTATTTT.

This clonotype came up a few times. The chain couples TRBV14 to TRBJ2-3; 10 nucleotides line up with TRBD2. Germline-derived CDR1 and CDR2 are SGHDN and FVKESK. V trimming: 4 bases; J trimming: 5 bases; junction bases outside the gene matches: 9. This CDR3 contains 16 residues. CDR3 sequence (DNA): TGTGCCAGCAGCCCAATCCCGGGACTAGCGAAAGATACGCAGTATTTT. It is translated as CASSPIPGLAKDTQYF.

This clonotype was observed a few times. The CDR3 DNA follows: TGTGCCAGCACCGGGACAAAAAATGGCTACACCTTC. Translation gives CASTGTKNGYTF. The rearrangement links TRBV9 to TRBJ1-2; D is perhaps TRBD1 (6 bases). This CDR3 comprises 12 residues. The germline gives CDR1 SGDLS, CDR2 YYNGEE. Deletions cut 6 bases from V and 6 bases from J, with 12 bases between.

The chain links TRBV7-8 to TRBJ2-1, with D uncertain. The length of the CDR3 is 15 residues. CDR1 and CDR2 from the germline V gene are SGHVS and FQNEAQ. With 5 bases removed from V and 4 bases from J, the gap between germline ends came to 15 bases. CDR3 amino acids: CASSPGTYTYNEQFF. As DNA, the CDR3 is TGTGCCAGCAGCCCCGGCACTTATACTTACAATGAGCAGTTCTTC.

The chain uses TRBV20-1 and TRBJ2-3, with D uncertain. CDR1 and CDR2 (germline): DFQATT, SNEGSKA (reference sequence). The CDR3 totals 19 residues. Trimming pared 1 base from V and 1 base from J, leaving 24 bases between. The CDR3 region has the DNA TGCAGTGCTAGAGGTCGACGGAGACCTGCTATTGCTGGCACAGATACGCAGTATTTT. It encodes CSARGRRRPAIAGTDTQYF.

The rearrangement links TRBV7-9 to TRBJ2-2; D is unclear. Trimming took off 1 base at V and 11 bases at J, with 8 bases between the two ends. This CDR3 is 12 amino acids long. Germline V CDR1 and CDR2: SEHNR, FQNEAQ (reference sequence). The chain's CDR3 is CASSLGVYELFF. CDR3 bases: TGTGCCAGCAGCTTAGGAGTATATGAGCTGTTTTTT.

CDR3 nucleotide sequence: TGTGCCAGCAGCCACTTAGCGGGGAAAATGAATACCGGGGAGCTGTTTTTT. As protein: CASSHLAGKMNTGELFF. The chain is built from TRBV3-1 and TRBJ2-2, with 8 nucleotides matching TRBD2. The V gene end was trimmed by 3 bases and the J gene end by 5 bases; junction bases not matched to a gene: 11. CDR1 is LGHDT, CDR2 YNNKEL, per germline (reference sequence). There are 17 residues in the CDR3.

This clonotype was counted only a few times. This sequence joins TRBV19 and TRBJ1-5; 9 positions agree with TRBD1. Unmatched junction bases numbered 7, after V lost 3 bases and J lost 7 bases. Germline lookup yields CDR1 LNHDA and CDR2 SQIVND (reference sequence). CDR3 length: 15 residues. This CDR3 is CASSMWTGEEQPQHF. CDR3 in DNA: TGTGCCAGTAGTATGTGGACAGGGGAGGAGCAGCCCCAGCATTTT.

CDR3 in DNA: TGTGCCAGCAGCTTGGCAGGATCACGGCCGGATGAGCAGTTCTTC. Translation gives CASSLAGSRPDEQFF. The chain has TRBV7-9 and TRBJ2-1; D is unclear. The V and J ends lost 3 bases and 8 bases respectively, with 17 bases between them. CDR1 and CDR2 from the germline V gene are SEHNR and FQNEAQ (reference sequence). This CDR3 is 15 amino acids long. The whole variable domain, filled in from reference TRBV7-9 and TRBJ2-1, reads DTGVSQNPRHKITKRGQNVTFRCDPISEHNRLYWYRQTLGQGPEFLTYFQNEAQLEKSRLLSDRFSAERPKGSFSTLEIQRTEQGDSAMYLCASSLAGSRPDEQFFGPGTRLTVL.

This clonotype was observed at least ten times. The chain has TRBV7-8 and TRBJ2-1, with 7 bases lining up with TRBD2. The CDR3 is made up of 14 amino acids. The V and J ends lost 4 bases and 11 bases, in that order; junction bases with no gene match: 11. Germline-derived CDR1 and CDR2 are SGHVS and FQNEAQ. This CDR3 is CASSWQAGSRKQFF. DNA for the CDR3: TGTGCCAGCAGCTGGCAAGCGGGATCGCGTAAGCAGTTCTTC.

V gene TRBV20-1 combines with J gene TRBJ1-4; D is possibly TRBD1 (5 bases). Germline V CDR1 and CDR2: DFQATT, SNEGSKA (reference sequence). The CDR3 spans 14 residues. Trimming removed 0 bases at V and 5 bases at J, with 10 bases between. The CDR3 bases are TGCAGTGCTAGAGATTGGGGGGACAATGAAAAACTGTTTTTT. Its protein product is CSARDWGDNEKLFF.

This clonotype was found a few times. V gene TRBV6-1 combines with J gene TRBJ2-1; the match to TRBD2 covers 8 bases. This CDR3 contains 15 residues. V was pared by 2 bases and J by 7 bases, with 7 bases of the junction left unmatched. The germline gives CDR1 MNHNS, CDR2 SASEGT. The CDR3 sequence: CASSEPGGALNEQFF. For the CDR3, the DNA is TGTGCCAGCAGTGAACCGGGGGGGGCTCTTAATGAGCAGTTCTTC.

This clonotype was detected once. This chain uses TRBV12-3 or TRBV12-4 with TRBJ2-3; 7 nucleotides match TRBD1. The CDR3 loop spans 14 amino acids. V dropped 6 bases and J dropped 9; count of bases not matched to a gene: 12. CDR3 residues: CASRSRGGSQTQYF. The CDR3 DNA follows: TGTGCCAGCAGATCCCGAGGGGGCAGCCAAACGCAGTATTTT.

As for this clonotype: A much larger clone is a single base away; this may be a read error. The chain couples TRBV6-2 or TRBV6-3 to TRBJ1-2; no definite D call. The CDR3 extends over 11 amino acids. V lost 2 bases and J 6 bases, leaving 4 bases between the germline ends. The germline CDR1 and CDR2 sequences are MNHEY and SVGEGT. CDR3 nucleotides: TGTGCCAGCAGTTACAAGGATGGCTACACCTTC. Translating it yields CASSYKDGYTF.

This clonotype was recorded a few times. V is TRBV5-1 and J is TRBJ2-1, with D perhaps TRBD1 (5 bases). The J call is doubtful: the DNA matches TRBJ2-7 better. In germline, CDR1 is SGHRS, CDR2 YFSETQ. The CDR3 has 16 amino acids. CDR3 sequence (DNA): TGCGCCAGCAGCTCCTACTGGGGCAGGGTATCCTACGAGCAGTACGTC. Its translation: CASSSYWGRVSYEQYV.

This clonotype was observed a single time. The chain joins TRBV10-3 to TRBJ2-1; 8 nucleotides match TRBD2. Germline trimming cut 2 bases from V and 8 bases from J; bases unmatched to any gene: 8. The CDR3 has 15 amino acids. Germline-derived CDR1 and CDR2 are ENHRY and SYGVKD. The CDR3 DNA sequence: TGTGCCATCAGTGAGAGGGGGGAGCGGGAGTATGAGCAGTTCTTC. Its translation is CAISERGEREYEQFF.

This clonotype has a handful of counts. The chain carries TRBV3-1 and TRBJ1-2; 9 nucleotides agree with TRBD1. Losses at the gene ends were 4 bases for V and 3 bases for J; bases not matched to a gene: 6. CDR3 length: 15 residues. Germline-derived CDR1 and CDR2 are LGHDT and YNNKEL (reference sequence). The CDR3 coding sequence is TGTGCCAGCAGCCTCTGGACAGGGGTGCACTATGGCTACACCTTC. This sequence encodes CASSLWTGVHYGYTF.

A few counts support this clonotype. J is TRBJ2-5 and V is TRBV19; no reliable D call. The end of the DNA fits TRBJ2-7 better, so the J call may be wrong. CDR3 size: 14 residues. From germline, CDR1 is LNHDA and CDR2 SQIVND (reference sequence). CDR3 nucleotides: TGTGCCAGTAGTAACCCCAACCCCACCTACGAGCAGTACTTC. Translated: CASSNPNPTYEQYF.

The chain uses TRBV29-1 and TRBJ2-5; D unclear. With the DNA end fitting TRBJ2-1 better, the J assignment may be wrong. The CDR3 runs to 12 residues. Germline V gene lookup returns CDR1 SQVTM and CDR2 ANQGSEA. In DNA, the CDR3 is TGCAGCGTTGAAGTGAGGTACAATGAGCAGTTCTTC. Protein product: CSVEVRYNEQFF.

The J gene is TRBJ2-1, the V gene TRBV20-1; D may be TRBD2 (7 bases). The V and J ends lost 6 bases and 0 bases respectively, with 15 bases between them. The V gene's germline CDR1 is DFQATT and CDR2 SNEGSKA (reference sequence). The CDR3 sequence is 15 residues long. The CDR3 protein is CSAGGGVSSYNEQFF. CDR3 nucleotides: TGCAGTGCCGGAGGGGGGGTCAGCTCCTACAATGAGCAGTTCTTC.

This clonotype was counted between two and nine times. V and J are TRBV11-2 and TRBJ1-1, with TRBD1 identical over 10 bases. CDR1 is SGHAT, CDR2 FQNNGV, per germline. The CDR3 totals 16 residues. J was trimmed by 6 bases and V by 2 bases; bases with no gene match: 9. DNA for the CDR3: TGTGCCAGCAGCTTACGATCCGGGACAGGGGCGGCTGAAGCTTTCTTT. Translation gives CASSLRSGTGAAEAFF.

V usage is TRBV20-1 and J usage is TRBJ1-2, with 9 bases aligning to TRBD1. This CDR3 has 16 amino acids. Germline CDR1 DFQATT, CDR2 SNEGSKA (reference sequence). After removal of 4 bases from V and 0 bases from J, the junction contained 9 bases not matched to a gene. Here the CDR3 reads CSATPGGTGTNYGYTF. DNA for the CDR3: TGCAGTGCTACGCCGGGAGGGACAGGGACTAACTATGGCTACACCTTC.

The chain employs TRBV5-5 and TRBJ1-4; D ambiguous. V lost 4 bases, J lost 10 bases, and 20 bases lay in between. CDR1 is SGHKS and CDR2 is YYEKEE in the germline V gene (reference sequence). This CDR3 is 15 amino acids long. CDR3: CASSPEDLRLGKLFF. As DNA, the CDR3 is TGTGCCAGCAGCCCTGAGGATCTTCGACTGGGAAAACTGTTTTTT.

This clonotype was found a few times. V gene TRBV4-1 combines with J gene TRBJ1-1; D gene ambiguous. Germline CDR1 is MGHRA and CDR2 is YSYEKL. V lost 4 bases and J lost 6, with 12 bases in between. CDR3 length equals 13 residues. The CDR3 nucleotides are TGCGCCAGCAGCCCAAGGGAATTGGCTGAAGCTTTCTTT. It encodes CASSPRELAEAFF.

The chain joins TRBV20-1 to TRBJ2-1; tentatively, D is TRBD1 (5 bases). The germline V gene encodes CDR1 DFQATT and CDR2 SNEGSKA (reference sequence). V was trimmed by 6 bases and J by 7 bases, leaving 13 bases between them. CDR3 length: 12 amino acids. The CDR3 nucleotides read TGCAGTGCCCCGGTAGGGGTTAATGAGCAGTTCTTC. It is translated as CSAPVGVNEQFF.